A selection of T cell receptor beta chains follows, all from one sample in a study of blood T cells in healthy people across ages. One entry per CDR3 protein results from TCRdb running MiXCR on the 5' RACE reads. The repertoire holds over 1,500,000 distinct CDR3 sequences, with about two fifths as singletons. Input material: blood. The source is a human donor in good health. Both conserved end residues are part of each CDR3.

j_call: TRBJ2-7; v_call: TRBV7-9; cdr3_aa: CASSLASKAYEQYF
j_call: TRBJ1-6; v_call: TRBV10-3; cdr3_aa: CAIGRDNSPLHF
j_call: TRBJ2-7; v_call: TRBV7-2; cdr3_aa: CASTHTARGLYEQYF
j_call: TRBJ2-1; v_call: TRBV28; cdr3_aa: CASSPTSGSRSYNEQCF
j_call: TRBJ2-1; v_call: TRBV7-2; cdr3_aa: CASSARGQGGGEQFF
j_call: TRBJ1-1; v_call: TRBV20-1; cdr3_aa: CSARHPGEGTEAFF
j_call: TRBJ1-2; v_call: TRBV6-5; cdr3_aa: CASRKEEGYTF
j_call: TRBJ2-1; v_call: TRBV7-2; cdr3_aa: CASSQSPSGGAYNEQFF
j_call: NA; v_call: TRBV6-5; cdr3_aa: CASSHTLAGGRNQETQFF
j_call: TRBJ2-3; v_call: TRBV4-3; cdr3_aa: CASSQDRGFLTDTQYF
j_call: TRBJ2-6; v_call: TRBV5-4; cdr3_aa: CASSFPMGAGANVRTF
j_call: TRBJ2-1; v_call: TRBV20-1; cdr3_aa: CSARPDEGIYNEQFF
j_call: TRBJ2-7; v_call: TRBV6-5; cdr3_aa: CTSRRQGYYEQYF
j_call: TRBJ1-1; v_call: TRBV30; cdr3_aa: CAWSYAPRMNTEAFF
j_call: TRBJ1-4; v_call: TRBV28; cdr3_aa: CASSPHGEGDEKLFF
j_call: TRBJ1-2; v_call: TRBV12-3/TRBV12-4; cdr3_aa: CASSLGDREHYGYTF
j_call: TRBJ1-2; v_call: TRBV29-1; cdr3_aa: CSVMLQGAVGYTF
j_call: TRBJ2-5; v_call: TRBV3-1; cdr3_aa: CASSQARGTQYF
j_call: TRBJ1-2; v_call: TRBV7-2; cdr3_aa: CASREGQGAYLNYGCTF
j_call: TRBJ2-7; v_call: TRBV6-5; cdr3_aa: CASSYSTGASSYEQYF
j_call: TRBJ1-2; v_call: TRBV20-1; cdr3_aa: CSARVGVANYGYTF
j_call: TRBJ1-5; v_call: TRBV18; cdr3_aa: CASSPPTPYSNQPQHF
j_call: TRBJ1-6; v_call: TRBV12-3/TRBV12-4; cdr3_aa: CASSLGTYNSPLHF
j_call: TRBJ2-7; v_call: TRBV9; cdr3_aa: CASSYGGDPNSYEQYF
j_call: TRBJ1-2; v_call: TRBV28; cdr3_aa: CASSLLTVTNYGHTF
j_call: TRBJ1-1; v_call: TRBV18; cdr3_aa: CASSSTTVNTEAFF